The 30 T cell receptor beta chains given below trace back to one sample, sequenced in a study of beta chain features in type 1 diabetes. Study outcomes and limitations: Type 1 diabetes patients had TCRB CDR3s that were shorter (moderately but significantly so) in all four CD4+ subsets.

Which antigens these TCRs recognize remains unknown. The sequenced template was cDNA made from the entire isolated RNA. The repertoire was sequenced with immunoSEQ multiplex PCR; TCRdb's copy has only in-frame clones and lacks some. The table shows tens of thousands of clones, with under 75% occurring only once. Sequencing used Tregs from blood. These receptor sequences come from a man aged 18 to 29 with type 1 diabetes.

The rearrangement uses TRBV19 and TRBJ2-3; 12 nucleotides match TRBD1. Germline V gene lookup returns CDR1 LNHDA and CDR2 SQIVND (reference sequence). The ends lost 6 bases at V and 4 bases at J; junction bases unmatched: 2. This CDR3 comprises 14 residues. The CDR3 nucleotides are TGTGCCAGTAGGGGACAGGGGGCCGCAGATACGCAGTATTTT. It yields the protein CASRGQGAADTQYF.

The chain links TRBV6-1 to TRBJ2-1; 9 bases are a match to TRBD2. The V segment lost 2 bases and the J segment 9 bases; nucleotides outside the gene matches: 5. The CDR3 loop spans 14 amino acids. Per germline, CDR1 MNHNS and CDR2 SASEGT. DNA of the CDR3: TGTGCCAGCAGTGAAACTAGCGGGCGACCTGAGCAGTTCTTC. Its protein is CASSETSGRPEQFF.

The chain has TRBV7-9 and TRBJ2-5; no firm D call. The germline V gene has CDR1 SEHNR and CDR2 FQNEAQ (reference sequence). Trimming took off 3 bases at V and 2 bases at J, with 7 bases between the two ends. The CDR3 consists of 13 residues. CDR3 sequence: CASSFLPQETQYF. The CDR3 coding sequence is TGTGCCAGCAGCTTCCTACCACAAGAGACCCAGTACTTC.

J is TRBJ2-5 and V is TRBV5-1; TRBD1 aligns across 11 bases. J lost 4 bases, V lost 7 bases, and 3 bases had no gene match. Germline lookup yields CDR1 SGHRS and CDR2 YFSETQ. The CDR3 contains 13 residues. CDR3 amino acids: CASLGTGGETQYF. The CDR3 region has the DNA TGCGCCAGCTTGGGGACAGGGGGAGAGACCCAGTACTTC.

J is TRBJ2-3 and V is TRBV7-9, with TRBD2 matching 7 bases. Trimming cost V 5 bases and J 1 base; bases outside gene matches: 9. Germline V gene sequence: CDR1 SEHNR, CDR2 FQNEAQ (reference sequence). There are 16 residues in the CDR3. The CDR3 bases are TGTGCCAGCAGCCGGAGGAGCGGGGCCCGCACAGATACGCAGTATTTT. It specifies CASSRRSGARTDTQYF.

The CDR3 nucleotides are TGTGCCAGCTCACCTTCGGCGGGAGCCTCCTACGAGCAGTACTTC. Translating it yields CASSPSAGASYEQYF. This chain connects TRBV18 to TRBJ2-7, with 7 bases lining up with TRBD2. V was pared by 3 bases and J by 0 bases, with 5 bases of the junction left unmatched. Per the germline V gene, CDR1 is KGHSH and CDR2 is LQKENI. CDR3 length equals 15 residues. Based on the CDR3 plus reference TRBV18 and TRBJ2-7, the full variable domain is NAGVMQNPRHLVRRRGQEARLRCSPMKGHSHVYWYRQLPEEGLKFMVYLQKENIIDESGMPKERFSAEFPKEGPSILRIQQVVRGDSAAYFCASSPSAGASYEQYFGPGTRLTVT.

This clone turned up a few times. The genes are TRBV6-5 and TRBJ1-2; D not resolved. In germline, CDR1 is MNHEY, CDR2 SVGAGI. The CDR3 has 13 residues. Trimming cost V 2 bases and J 2 bases, with 6 bases left between them. DNA of the CDR3: TGTGCCAGCAGTTACGGCAGGAACTATGGCTACACCTTC. Amino acid sequence: CASSYGRNYGYTF.

This clone has only a few counts. The chain links TRBV10-3 to TRBJ2-2; D uncertain. Germline V CDR1 and CDR2: ENHRY, SYGVKD. This CDR3 spans 14 amino acids. V was cut by 0 bases and J by 3 bases, with 5 bases left in between. The CDR3 DNA reads TGTGCCATCAGTGAGTCGGCTTACACCGGGGAGCTGTTTTTT. Translation gives CAISESAYTGELFF.

The sample holds one count of this clone. The J gene is TRBJ1-2, the V gene TRBV7-9; 7 bases match TRBD1. Germline assignment: CDR1 SEHNR and CDR2 FQNEAQ (reference sequence). This CDR3 region has 19 residues. Losses at the gene ends were 2 bases for V and 1 base for J; bases not matched to a gene: 16. The chain's CDR3 is CASSLWRTAGGPYNYGYTF. CDR3 nucleotide sequence: TGTGCCAGCAGCTTATGGAGGACGGCAGGGGGTCCTTATAACTATGGCTACACCTTC.

This clone showed up just once. The junction departs from the called germline gene at one end, perhaps through a read error. Other DNA sequences from this sample encode an identical CDR3 as well. The genes are TRBV7-2 and TRBJ2-1; TRBD2 matches at 8 bases. CDR3 length equals 14 residues. Germline-derived CDR1 and CDR2 are SGHTA and FQGNSA. As DNA, the CDR3 is TGCGCCAGCCAATCCCGAGCTAGCGGGTGGGAGCAGTTCTTC. It yields the protein CASQSRASGWEQFF.

V is TRBV18 and J is TRBJ2-7; D is ambiguous. V lost 0 bases and J 3 bases, leaving 6 bases between the germline ends. Looked up from germline, CDR1 is KGHSH and CDR2 is LQKENI. The CDR3 loop spans 13 amino acids. The CDR3 DNA follows: TGTGCCAGCTCACCACCGGCGGACTACGAGCAGTACTTC. It is translated as CASSPPADYEQYF. Combining the CDR3 with reference TRBV18 and TRBJ2-7 gives the whole variable domain NAGVMQNPRHLVRRRGQEARLRCSPMKGHSHVYWYRQLPEEGLKFMVYLQKENIIDESGMPKERFSAEFPKEGPSILRIQQVVRGDSAAYFCASSPPADYEQYFGPGTRLTVT.

The rearrangement joins TRBV5-1 to TRBJ2-3; the match to TRBD2 covers 13 bases. This CDR3 is built from 16 residues. The ends lost 4 bases at V and 0 bases at J; junction bases unmatched: 2. The germline V gene encodes CDR1 SGHRS and CDR2 YFSETQ. Here the CDR3 DNA reads TGCGCCAGCAGCGAGGGACTAGCGGGGAGCACAGATACGCAGTATTTT. Its translation: CASSEGLAGSTDTQYF. The whole variable domain, filled in from reference TRBV5-1 and TRBJ2-3, reads KAGVTQTPRYLIKTRGQQVTLSCSPISGHRSVSWYQQTPGQGLQFLFEYFSETQRNKGNFPGRFSGRQFSNSRSEMNVSTLELGDSALYLCASSEGLAGSTDTQYFGPGTRLTVL.

J is TRBJ2-1 and V is TRBV5-5, with TRBD2 identical over 7 bases. The CDR3 consists of 14 residues. Germline CDR1 SGHKS, CDR2 YYEKEE (reference sequence). V shed 4 bases and J 5 bases; nucleotides not matched to a gene: 6. CDR3 bases: TGTGCCAGCAGCCAAGGGACTACAGACAATGAGCAGTTCTTC. Translating gives CASSQGTTDNEQFF. Variable domain in full (rest from reference TRBV5-5 and TRBJ2-1): DAGVTQSPTHLIKTRGQQVTLRCSPISGHKSVSWYQQVLGQGPQFIFQYYEKEERGRGNFPDRFSARQFPNYSSELNVNALLLGDSALYLCASSQGTTDNEQFFGPGTRLTVL.

The table lists this clone with a few counts. The chain recombines TRBV11-2 with TRBJ2-5; the D gene is possibly TRBD2 (6 bases). CDR1 and CDR2 (germline): SGHAT, FQNNGV. This CDR3 region has 13 residues. V dropped 7 bases and J dropped 4 bases, with 13 bases sitting between them. The CDR3 region is CASNAGWGETQYF. The CDR3 DNA reads TGTGCCAGCAATGCGGGGTGGGGAGAGACCCAGTACTTC.

This clone was recorded a few times. This chain uses TRBV6-1 with TRBJ2-1; 7 bases line up with TRBD2. Trimming took 7 bases from V and 8 from J; bases not matched to a gene: 8. CDR3 length equals 13 residues. CDR1 and CDR2 from the germline V gene are MNHNS and SASEGT. The CDR3 here is CASTISGGYEQFF. In nucleotides, the CDR3 is TGTGCCAGCACCATATCCGGGGGGTATGAGCAGTTCTTC.

The chain uses TRBV7-9 and TRBJ2-7, with D perhaps matching TRBD2 (6 bases). V lost 2 bases and J 2 bases, leaving 10 bases between the germline ends. Germline-derived CDR1 and CDR2 are SEHNR and FQNEAQ (reference sequence). This CDR3 spans 14 amino acids. The CDR3 nucleotides read TGTGCCAGCAGCTTACGCGGAGGGCCCTACGAGCAGTACTTC. Translation gives CASSLRGGPYEQYF.

The V and J genes are TRBV28 and TRBJ1-2; D might be TRBD1 (5 bases). CDR1 and CDR2 (germline): MDHEN, SYDVKM. The CDR3 has 15 residues. Trimming removed 6 bases at V and 4 bases at J, with 18 bases between. As DNA, the CDR3 is TGTGCCAGCAGCTCCCCAGGGACGGGAGGCTATGGCTACACCTTC. Translated: CASSSPGTGGYGYTF.

This sequence joins TRBV5-1 and TRBJ2-5; D remains unclear. Germline V lookup: CDR1 SGHRS, CDR2 YFSETQ. The CDR3 runs 12 residues. V was pared by 0 bases and J by 4 bases, with 4 bases between. The CDR3 coding sequence is TGCGCCAGCAGCTTGGTCAGAGAGACCCAGTACTTC. Residues: CASSLVRETQYF.

V usage is TRBV7-9 and J usage is TRBJ2-7; D possibly corresponds to TRBD1 (6 bases). The V end was cut by 11 bases, the J end by 5 bases, with 10 bases between. Germline V gene sequence: CDR1 SEHNR, CDR2 FQNEAQ (reference sequence). This CDR3 comprises 10 residues. CDR3 protein: CASGQHEQYF. The CDR3 nucleotides are TGTGCCTCCGGACAGCACGAGCAGTACTTC.

The chain has TRBV7-9 and TRBJ2-5; 7 nucleotides match TRBD1. V dropped 5 bases and J dropped 5; count of bases not matched to a gene: 8. Germline V gene sequence: CDR1 SEHNR, CDR2 FQNEAQ (reference sequence). CDR3 length equals 14 residues. CDR3 sequence reads: CASSPATGPETQYF. The CDR3 coding sequence is TGTGCCAGCAGCCCGGCGACAGGGCCCGAGACCCAGTACTTC. The variable domain in full, with the rest retrieved from reference TRBV7-9 and TRBJ2-5, is DTGVSQNPRHKITKRGQNVTFRCDPISEHNRLYWYRQTLGQGPEFLTYFQNEAQLEKSRLLSDRFSAERPKGSFSTLEIQRTEQGDSAMYLCASSPATGPETQYFGPGTRLLVL.

In its sample, this clone was seen a few times. The chain employs TRBV6-5 and TRBJ2-1; D perhaps matches TRBD2 (5 bases). Germline V gene lookup returns CDR1 MNHEY and CDR2 SVGAGI. The V gene lost 6 bases and the J gene lost 8 bases, with 17 bases spanning the gap. The length of the CDR3 is 14 residues. The CDR3 reads CASSPGRLRDEQFF. The DNA of the CDR3 is TGTGCCAGCAGCCCGGGGAGACTGCGGGATGAGCAGTTCTTC.

This clone was counted only a few times. As DNA, the CDR3 is TGTGCCAGCAGCACCGGGACTAGCGGGAGTTATAGGCGAGAGACCCAGTACTTC. It translates to CASSTGTSGSYRRETQYF. The chain uses TRBV7-9 and TRBJ2-5; TRBD2 matches 14 bases. V gave up 5 bases and J gave up 4 bases; unmatched junction bases: 12. From germline, CDR1 is SEHNR and CDR2 FQNEAQ (reference sequence). This CDR3 has 18 residues. Filled out from reference TRBV7-9 and TRBJ2-5, the complete variable domain reads DTGVSQNPRHKITKRGQNVTFRCDPISEHNRLYWYRQTLGQGPEFLTYFQNEAQLEKSRLLSDRFSAERPKGSFSTLEIQRTEQGDSAMYLCASSTGTSGSYRRETQYFGPGTRLLVL.

This chain uses TRBV6-5 with TRBJ1-6; no firm D call. The germline CDR1 and CDR2 sequences are MNHEY and SVGAGI. V gave up 5 bases and J gave up 7 bases, with 12 bases separating them. This CDR3 is 14 amino acids long. The CDR3 region is CASSLGAGNSPLHF. CDR3 nucleotides: TGTGCCAGCAGTCTGGGTGCCGGGAATTCACCCCTCCACTTT.

The CDR3: CASSTPPLWHGYTF. The CDR3 DNA follows: TGTGCCAGCTCCACCCCGCCCCTTTGGCATGGCTACACCTTC. The chain combines TRBV18 with TRBJ1-2; D is undetermined. Trimming took 6 bases from V and 6 from J, leaving 17 bases between them. Per germline, CDR1 KGHSH and CDR2 LQKENI. The CDR3 totals 14 residues.

The chain recombines TRBV9 with TRBJ2-5, with 9 bases lining up with TRBD2. Germline CDR1 reads SGDLS; CDR2 reads YYNGEE. CDR3 length: 16 amino acids. V trimming: 4 bases; J trimming: 2 bases; junction bases outside the gene matches: 9. Here the CDR3 reads CASSSGRLAGQETQYF. DNA for the CDR3: TGTGCCAGCAGCTCTGGAAGGCTAGCGGGACAAGAGACCCAGTACTTC.

This clone was picked up a small number of times. This chain uses TRBV5-5 with TRBJ1-2; D uncertain. The CDR3 consists of 12 residues. V lost 1 base and J lost 4, with 5 bases in between. Germline V lookup: CDR1 SGHKS, CDR2 YYEKEE (reference sequence). As DNA, the CDR3 is TGTGCCAGCAGCTTGCTCCGCTATGGCTACACCTTC. Translation: CASSLLRYGYTF. The complete variable domain, with remaining parts taken from reference TRBV5-5 and TRBJ1-2, reads DAGVTQSPTHLIKTRGQQVTLRCSPISGHKSVSWYQQVLGQGPQFIFQYYEKEERGRGNFPDRFSARQFPNYSSELNVNALLLGDSALYLCASSLLRYGYTFGSGTRLTVV.

The rearrangement uses TRBV18 and TRBJ1-4; 8 nucleotides match TRBD1. The ends lost 6 bases at V and 12 bases at J; junction bases unmatched: 27. The length of the CDR3 is 19 residues. CDR1 KGHSH and CDR2 LQKENI come from the germline V gene. The CDR3 nucleotides read TGTGCCAGCTCCCCCATGCCTCTCGGACAGGGCAGTAGAGGCGCGCAACTGTTTTTT. Amino acids: CASSPMPLGQGSRGAQLFF.

The CDR3 coding sequence is TGCGCCAGCAGCTTGGGGACAGGGCTCGAGCAGTACTTC. Translation: CASSLGTGLEQYF. This chain connects TRBV5-1 to TRBJ2-7, with 8 bases lining up with TRBD1. V was clipped by 0 bases and J by 6 bases; unmatched bases: 2. Germline V gene lookup returns CDR1 SGHRS and CDR2 YFSETQ. The CDR3 has 13 amino acids.

The rearrangement joins TRBV19 to TRBJ1-5, with D hard to call. The germline V gene encodes CDR1 LNHDA and CDR2 SQIVND (reference sequence). This CDR3 region has 15 residues. V dropped 3 bases and J dropped 1 base, with 10 bases sitting between them. CDR3 sequence reads: CASSIRTGSNQPQHF. The CDR3 DNA reads as TGTGCCAGTAGTATTCGGACGGGGAGCAATCAGCCCCAGCATTTT.

This clone has a handful of counts. This chain links TRBV7-2 with TRBJ2-3; the match to TRBD2 covers 11 bases. This CDR3 has 17 residues. The V gene end was trimmed by 3 bases and the J gene end by 0 bases; junction bases not matched to a gene: 5. Germline values: CDR1 SGHTA, CDR2 FQGNSA. The CDR3 DNA follows: TGTGCCAGCAGCTTCTGGACTAGCGGGCTTAGCACAGATACGCAGTATTTT. Encoded protein: CASSFWTSGLSTDTQYF.